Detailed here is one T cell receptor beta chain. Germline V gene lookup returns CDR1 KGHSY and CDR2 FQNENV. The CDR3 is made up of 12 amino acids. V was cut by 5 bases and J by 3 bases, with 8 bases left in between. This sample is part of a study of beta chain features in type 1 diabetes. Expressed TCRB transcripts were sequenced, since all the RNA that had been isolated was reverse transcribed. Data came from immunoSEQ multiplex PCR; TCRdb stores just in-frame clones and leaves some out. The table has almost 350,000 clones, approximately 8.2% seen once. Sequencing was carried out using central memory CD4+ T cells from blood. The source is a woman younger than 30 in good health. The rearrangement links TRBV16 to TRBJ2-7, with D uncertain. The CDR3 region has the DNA TGTGCCAGCAGCTACGACCGCTACGAGCAGTACTTC. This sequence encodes CASSYDRYEQYF. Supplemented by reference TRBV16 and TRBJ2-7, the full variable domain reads GEEVAQTPKHLVRGEGQKAKLYCAPIKGHSYVFWYQQVLKNEFKFLISFQNENVFDETGMPKERFSAKCLPNSPCSLEIQATKLEDSAVYFCASSYDRYEQYFGPGTRLTVT.